Here is one TCR beta chain with its context. The target antigen is unknown. This record comes from a study of T cells expressing NK-cell markers. Background on the study: Sorted CD3+CD56+NKG2C+, CD3+CD56+NKG2C- and CD3+CD56-NKG2C+ T cells provided the TCR beta repertoires.

TCRdb processed the 5' RACE reads again and assigns one entry to each CDR3 protein, with no DNA. Its table records about 390,000 distinct CDR3 sequences. General observations from the study: In a few donors, these clonotypes also led the CD3+CD56-NKG2C+ fraction.

Germline V gene sequence: CDR1 LNHDA, CDR2 SQIVND (reference sequence). The CDR3 has 16 residues. The origin of this receptor is a woman in her forties or fifties in good health. Sequencing was performed on blood T cells: a sorted CD56 or NKG2C T cell subset, CD4+ or CD8+ T cells, or bulk PBMC T cells (not recorded which). The chain carries TRBV19 and TRBJ2-2; TCRdb's assignment of TRBD1 cannot be checked, as there is no DNA. CDR3 sequence: CASRLTGVLKTGELFF.